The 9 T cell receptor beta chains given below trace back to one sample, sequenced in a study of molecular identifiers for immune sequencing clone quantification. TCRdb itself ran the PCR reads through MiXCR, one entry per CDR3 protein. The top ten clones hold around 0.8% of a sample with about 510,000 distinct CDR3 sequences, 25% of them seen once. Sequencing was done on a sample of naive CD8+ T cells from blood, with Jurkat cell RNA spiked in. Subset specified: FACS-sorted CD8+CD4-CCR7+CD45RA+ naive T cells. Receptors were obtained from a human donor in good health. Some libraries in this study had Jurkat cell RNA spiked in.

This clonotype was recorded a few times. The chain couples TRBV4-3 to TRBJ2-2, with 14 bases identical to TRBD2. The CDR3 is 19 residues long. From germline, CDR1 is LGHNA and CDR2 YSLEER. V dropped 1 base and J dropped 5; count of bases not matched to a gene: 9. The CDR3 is CASSQGLAGGQVLTGELFF. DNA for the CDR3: TGCGCCAGCAGCCAAGGACTAGCGGGGGGGCAAGTGTTAACCGGGGAGCTGTTTTTT.

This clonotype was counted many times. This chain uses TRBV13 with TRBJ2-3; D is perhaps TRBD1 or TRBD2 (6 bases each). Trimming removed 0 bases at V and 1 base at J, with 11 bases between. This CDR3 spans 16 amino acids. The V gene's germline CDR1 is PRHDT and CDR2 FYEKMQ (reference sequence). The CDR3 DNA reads TGTGCCAGCAGCTTAGGGGCCCGGGGGCGCACAGATACGCAGTATTTT. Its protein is CASSLGARGRTDTQYF.

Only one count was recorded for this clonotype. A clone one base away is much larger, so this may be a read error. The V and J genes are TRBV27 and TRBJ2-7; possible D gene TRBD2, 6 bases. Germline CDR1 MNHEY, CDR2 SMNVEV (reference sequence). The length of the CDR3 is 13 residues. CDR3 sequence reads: CPSSLRGNYEQYF. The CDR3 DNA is TGTCCCAGCAGTTTACGGGGGAACTACGAGCAGTACTTC.

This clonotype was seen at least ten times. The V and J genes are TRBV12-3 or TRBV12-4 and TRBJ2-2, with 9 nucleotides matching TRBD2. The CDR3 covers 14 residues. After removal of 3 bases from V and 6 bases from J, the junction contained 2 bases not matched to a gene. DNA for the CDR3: TGTGCCAGCAGTTTCCTAGCGGGATCCGGGGAGCTGTTTTTT. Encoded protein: CASSFLAGSGELFF.

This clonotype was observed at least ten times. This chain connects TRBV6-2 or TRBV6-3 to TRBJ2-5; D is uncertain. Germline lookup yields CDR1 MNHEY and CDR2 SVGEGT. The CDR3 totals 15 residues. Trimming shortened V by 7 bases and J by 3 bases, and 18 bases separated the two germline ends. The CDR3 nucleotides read TGTGCCAGCACCTTGTCACCTGTCAAGAAAGAGACCCAGTACTTC. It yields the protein CASTLSPVKKETQYF.

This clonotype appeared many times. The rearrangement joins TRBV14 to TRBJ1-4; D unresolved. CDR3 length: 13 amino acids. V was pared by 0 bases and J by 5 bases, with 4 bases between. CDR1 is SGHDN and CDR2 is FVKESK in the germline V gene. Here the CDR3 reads CASSQDRNEKLFF. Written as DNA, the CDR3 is TGTGCCAGCAGCCAAGACCGGAATGAAAAACTGTTTTTT.

The CDR3 region has the DNA TGTGCCAGCAGCGTAGGGGCCGGGACGAACACCGGGGAGCTGTTTTTT. Its translation: CASSVGAGTNTGELFF. This sequence joins TRBV9 and TRBJ2-2, with a tentative D call TRBD2 (5 bases). V was pared by 0 bases and J by 0 bases, with 9 bases between. CDR3 length equals 16 residues. CDR1 and CDR2 from the germline V gene are SGDLS and YYNGEE.

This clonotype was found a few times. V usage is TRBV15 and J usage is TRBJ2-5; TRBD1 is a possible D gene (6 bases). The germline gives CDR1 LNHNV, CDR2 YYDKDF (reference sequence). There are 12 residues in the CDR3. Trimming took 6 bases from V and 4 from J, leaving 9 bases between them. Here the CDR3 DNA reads TGTGCCACCAGAAAGACAGGAGAGACCCAGTACTTC. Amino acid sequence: CATRKTGETQYF.

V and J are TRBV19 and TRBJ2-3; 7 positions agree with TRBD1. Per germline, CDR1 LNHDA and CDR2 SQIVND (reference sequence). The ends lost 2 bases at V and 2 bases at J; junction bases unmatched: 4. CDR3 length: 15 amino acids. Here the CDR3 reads CASSIRDSFTDTQYF. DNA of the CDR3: TGTGCCAGTAGTATAAGGGACAGCTTCACAGATACGCAGTATTTT.